One sample yielded the 26 T cell receptor beta chains listed below, sequenced in a study of T cell changes during pregnancy in multiple sclerosis. The assay was immunoSEQ multiplex PCR, and TCRdb's table has in-frame clones only and misses some. The data show around 40,000 clones, 80% to 90% seen once. This specimen consisted of CD4+ T cells from peripheral blood mononuclear cells, obtained in the first trimester of pregnancy. Receptors were obtained from a female donor with multiple sclerosis, enrolled in a pregnancy study.

The J gene is TRBJ2-2, the V gene TRBV2; no definite D call. CDR3 length equals 15 residues. V shed 5 bases and J shed 6 bases, with 16 bases lying between them. Germline CDR1 is SNHLY and CDR2 is FYNNEI. DNA for the CDR3: TGTGCCAGCAGTCACCCAGGATTCGTCCCCGGGGAGCTGTTTTTT. Protein: CASSHPGFVPGELFF.

J is TRBJ2-2 and V is TRBV21-1; TRBD1, the D gene given by the table, was not confirmed from the DNA. TRBV21-1 is given as a pseudogene. The CDR3 runs to 16 residues. The CDR3 reads CASSPPGGTTTGELFF. CDR3 in DNA: TGTGCCAGCAGCCCCCCAGGGGGGACAACCACCGGGGAGCTGTTTTTT.

The chain carries TRBV29-1 and TRBJ1-5; maybe TRBD1 (5 bases). The length of the CDR3 is 14 residues. The V gene's germline CDR1 is SQVTM and CDR2 ANQGSEA. Trimming stripped 5 bases from V and 0 bases from J, with 11 bases between. CDR3 region: CSVLTGHSNQPQHF. The CDR3 DNA reads as TGCAGCGTTCTTACCGGACATAGCAATCAGCCCCAGCATTTT.

This sequence joins TRBV11-2 and TRBJ2-1; D unclear. Trimming shortened V by 5 bases and J by 0 bases, and 5 bases separated the two germline ends. Germline V CDR1 and CDR2: SGHAT, FQNNGV. The CDR3 runs 13 residues. CDR3 coding DNA: TGTGCCAGCAGCCTAAACTCCTACAATGAGCAGTTCTTC. This sequence encodes CASSLNSYNEQFF.

The chain has TRBV7-2 and TRBJ2-1; tentatively, D is TRBD2 (5 bases). The germline V gene has CDR1 SGHTA and CDR2 FQGNSA. V dropped 5 bases and J dropped 8 bases, with 13 bases sitting between them. The CDR3 has 13 residues. The CDR3 reads CASSVRTVYEQFF. In nucleotides, the CDR3 is TGTGCCAGCAGCGTCCGGACTGTGTATGAGCAGTTCTTC.

This clone was observed a single time. As DNA, the CDR3 is TGTGCCAGCTCACCGGGGGGATCCGAGCAGTACTTC. Protein: CASSPGGSEQYF. The chain has TRBV18 and TRBJ2-7; maybe TRBD2 (6 bases). The CDR3 spans 12 residues. Trimming pared 3 bases from V and 6 bases from J, leaving 9 bases between. The germline gives CDR1 KGHSH, CDR2 LQKENI.

The genes are TRBV5-1 and TRBJ2-5, with 9 bases identical to TRBD1. Germline lookup yields CDR1 SGHRS and CDR2 YFSETQ. Trimming took 3 bases from V and 5 from J; bases not matched to a gene: 5. CDR3 size: 14 residues. The CDR3 coding sequence is TGCGCCAGCAGCTGGGGACAGGGACGGGAGACCCAGTACTTC. Amino acids: CASSWGQGRETQYF.

This clone was seen once. This chain joins TRBV5-4 and TRBJ1-1; 10 bases align to TRBD1. Per germline, CDR1 SGHNT and CDR2 YYREEE (reference sequence). Trimming took 2 bases from V and 11 from J; bases not matched to a gene: 9. This CDR3 is 14 amino acids long. The CDR3 sequence: CASSLRDRGGGAFF. CDR3 DNA sequence: TGTGCCAGCAGCTTACGGGACAGGGGCGGCGGGGCTTTCTTT.

This chain links TRBV19 with TRBJ2-1; 8 bases align to TRBD1. This CDR3 has 18 residues. In germline, CDR1 is LNHDA, CDR2 SQIVND (reference sequence). V shed 7 bases, J shed 2 bases, and the junction held 16 bases outside the gene matches. DNA for the CDR3: TGTGCCAGTACCATTACAGGGGGAAAAAGCCGGGCCTACAATGAGCAGTTCTTC. Translating it yields CASTITGGKSRAYNEQFF.

J is TRBJ2-5 and V is TRBV29-1, with 7 bases identical to TRBD2. This CDR3 comprises 12 residues. V dropped 7 bases and J dropped 1; count of bases not matched to a gene: 3. Germline V gene data show CDR1 as SQVTM and CDR2 as ANQGSEA. In nucleotides, the CDR3 is TGCAGCGGCGGGAGAGCCCAAGAGACCCAGTACTTC. It codes for CSGGRAQETQYF.

This chain links TRBV28 with TRBJ2-1, with a weak D call TRBD1 (7 bases). The CDR3 is 15 amino acids. Germline CDR1 and CDR2: MDHEN and SYDVKM. V shed 2 bases and J shed 4 bases, with 12 bases lying between them. CDR3 protein: CASSLGGTVYNEQFF. CDR3 DNA: TGTGCCAGCAGTTTAGGGGGGACAGTATACAATGAGCAGTTCTTC.

This clone has more than one count but fewer than ten. This chain uses TRBV5-1 with TRBJ1-1; 8 nucleotides agree with TRBD1. Germline assignment: CDR1 SGHRS and CDR2 YFSETQ. The CDR3 runs 14 residues. V shed 2 bases and J 3 bases; nucleotides not matched to a gene: 3. In nucleotides, the CDR3 is TGCGCCAGCAGCTTCGGACAGGGTTACACTGAAGCTTTCTTT. Its translation is CASSFGQGYTEAFF.

The gene calls are TRBV5-1 and TRBJ1-2, with TRBD1 identical over 11 bases. There are 13 residues in the CDR3. Trimming cost V 4 bases and J 6 bases; bases outside gene matches: 2. CDR1 SGHRS and CDR2 YFSETQ come from the germline V gene. The CDR3 region is CASSPDRGHGYTF. Written as DNA, the CDR3 is TGCGCCAGCAGCCCGGACAGGGGGCATGGCTACACCTTC.

The chain is built from TRBV19 and TRBJ2-1; D unclear. There are 12 residues in the CDR3. Trimming left V 3 bases short and J 7 bases short, with 7 bases between. Germline loops: CDR1 LNHDA, CDR2 SQIVND (reference sequence). The CDR3 here is CASSIPRNEQFF. CDR3 nucleotide sequence: TGTGCCAGTAGTATCCCCAGAAATGAGCAGTTCTTC.

This clone was observed a few times. The J gene is TRBJ2-5, the V gene TRBV7-2, with 8 bases identical to TRBD2. There are 14 residues in the CDR3. J lost 5 bases, V lost 5 bases, and 7 bases had no gene match. Germline assignment: CDR1 SGHTA and CDR2 FQGNSA. CDR3 DNA: TGTGCCAGCAGCCGCCGGGGGGGGAGGGAGACCCAGTACTTC. It codes for CASSRRGGRETQYF.

V usage is TRBV5-5 and J usage is TRBJ2-5; 10 bases line up with TRBD2. The ends lost 3 bases at V and 5 bases at J; junction bases unmatched: 10. Germline assignment: CDR1 SGHKS and CDR2 YYEKEE (reference sequence). This CDR3 comprises 16 residues. CDR3 sequence (DNA): TGTGCCAGCAGCTCCGGGGTAGCGGGAGGAGGTGAGACCCAGTACTTC. Protein: CASSSGVAGGGETQYF.

The chain employs TRBV29-1 and TRBJ1-1; D remains ambiguous. This CDR3 is 13 amino acids long. Germline values: CDR1 SQVTM, CDR2 ANQGSEA. V lost 7 bases, J lost 0 bases, and 12 bases lay in between. CDR3 amino acids: CSALEWVNTEAFF. The CDR3 DNA reads TGCAGCGCCTTGGAGTGGGTGAACACTGAAGCTTTCTTT.

This clone was recorded only once. The chain combines TRBV1 with TRBJ1-2; the table assigns TRBD1, which was not confirmed against the DNA. TRBV1 is a recognized pseudogene. The CDR3 length is 15 residues. The CDR3 DNA sequence: TGCACCAGCAGCCATCCTGTCACAGGCACCTATGGCTACACCTTC. Protein: CTSSHPVTGTYGYTF.

The CDR3 region has the DNA TGTGCCAGCAGCACTGGACAGGGATCCTCCTATGGGGGCTACACCTTC. Protein: CASSTGQGSSYGGYTF. The J gene is TRBJ1-2, the V gene TRBV7-2; 8 positions match TRBD1. CDR3 size: 16 residues. Per the germline V gene, CDR1 is SGHTA and CDR2 is FQGNSA. With 5 bases clipped from V and 8 bases from J, the junction kept 16 bases outside the gene matches.

Notes on this clone: At one end the junction does not follow the germline gene, possibly because of a read error. The chain carries TRBV7-7 and TRBJ2-5, with no clear D. The CDR3 has 12 amino acids. Per the germline V gene, CDR1 is SSHAT and CDR2 is FNYEAQ (reference sequence). CDR3 sequence (DNA): TGTGCTAGCAGCTTAAACGGAGAGACCCAGTACTTC. This gives the protein CASSLNGETQYF. The variable domain in full, with the rest retrieved from reference TRBV7-7 and TRBJ2-5, is GAGVSQSPRYKVTKRGQDVTLRCDPISSHATLYWYQQALGQGPEFLTYFNYEAQPDKSGLPSDRFSAERPEGSISTLTIQRTEQRDSAMYRCASSLNGETQYFGPGTRLLVL.

The J gene is TRBJ2-1, the V gene TRBV14; 11 nucleotides agree with TRBD2. The V segment lost 3 bases and the J segment 1 base; nucleotides outside the gene matches: 2. Germline CDR1 and CDR2: SGHDN and FVKESK. This CDR3 has 16 amino acids. The CDR3 sequence is CASSQVAGGSYNEQFF. In nucleotides, the CDR3 is TGTGCCAGCAGCCAGGTAGCGGGAGGGTCCTACAATGAGCAGTTCTTC. Full variable domain (rest looked up from reference TRBV14 and TRBJ2-1): EAGVTQFPSHSVIEKGQTVTLRCDPISGHDNLYWYRRVMGKEIKFLLHFVKESKQDESGMPNNRFLAERTGGTYSTLKVQPAELEDSGVYFCASSQVAGGSYNEQFFGPGTRLTVL.

The chain recombines TRBV7-2 with TRBJ2-3, with 9 positions matching TRBD1. This CDR3 spans 17 amino acids. Germline trimming cut 0 bases from V and 7 bases from J; bases unmatched to any gene: 11. Germline CDR1 and CDR2: SGHTA and FQGNSA. CDR3 sequence (DNA): TGTGCCAGCAGCTTAGCCACGGACAGGGGATCCCTGAATACGCAGTATTTT. Translation: CASSLATDRGSLNTQYF.

The chain links TRBV12-5 to TRBJ2-7; 10 bases match TRBD1. The germline V gene has CDR1 LGHNT and CDR2 FRNRAP. The V segment lost 7 bases and the J segment 4 bases; nucleotides outside the gene matches: 7. The CDR3 extends over 14 amino acids. As DNA, the CDR3 is TGTGCTAGTGCTCCGGACAGGGGGGGATACGAGCAGTACTTC. Translation: CASAPDRGGYEQYF.

V gene TRBV2 combines with J gene TRBJ1-5; D gene unclear. Germline CDR1 is SNHLY and CDR2 is FYNNEI. The length of the CDR3 is 13 residues. Trimming removed 6 bases at V and 9 bases at J, with 15 bases between. CDR3 residues: CASSPGLGWPQHF. CDR3 nucleotides: TGTGCCAGCAGCCCCGGACTTGGCTGGCCCCAGCATTTT. Variable domain in full (rest from reference TRBV2 and TRBJ1-5): EPEVTQTPSHQVTQMGQEVILRCVPISNHLYFYWYRQILGQKVEFLVSFYNNEISEKSEIFDDQFSVERPDGSNFTLKIRSTKLEDSAMYFCASSPGLGWPQHFGDGTRLSIL.

The rearrangement joins TRBV5-4 to TRBJ2-7; no firm D call. Germline lookup yields CDR1 SGHNT and CDR2 YYREEE (reference sequence). This CDR3 has 15 residues. The V gene lost 2 bases and the J gene lost 0 bases, with 12 bases spanning the gap. The CDR3 sequence is CASSFGAKPSYEQYF. In DNA form, the CDR3 reads TGTGCCAGCAGCTTTGGTGCGAAGCCCTCCTACGAGCAGTACTTC.

This chain connects TRBV2 to TRBJ1-4; 7 bases match TRBD1. The CDR3 runs to 14 residues. CDR1 and CDR2 from the germline V gene are SNHLY and FYNNEI. Germline trimming cut 6 bases from V and 7 bases from J; bases unmatched to any gene: 8. This chain's CDR3 is CASRGRQGGEKLFF. The DNA for the CDR3 is TGTGCCAGCAGGGGAAGACAGGGTGGTGAAAAACTGTTTTTT.